The present T cell receptor (beta chain) was sequenced within a study of PD-L1 blockade in urothelial cancer (dated by TCRdb to 2017 to 2019). As for the study more broadly: All patients started therapy in about 2014 and received atezolizumab 1,200 mg intravenously every 3 weeks. Twenty-five of 29 patients were identified as males with urothelial cancer of bladder origin, and a prior smoking history was reported by 18 of 29 patients. Patients had an ECOG performance status of 0 or 1 and had received between 0 and 3 prior chemotherapy regimens. Blood samples were analyzed at 3 weeks after treatment start (second dose) and at 6 weeks after treatment start. Blood samples gave median yields of about 140,000 T cells and more than 80,000 unique TCRs, along with a median clonality of around 0.075. Somatic, immune and clinical correlates of response to PD-L1 blockade with atezolizumab in urothelial cancer were the focus of an exploratory multi-omic analysis. Pretreatment tumor samples and matched peripheral blood, collected serially before and after atezolizumab treatment, underwent TCR sequencing. Durable clinical benefit meant progression-free survival longer than 6 months, and TCR features were also tested against progression-free and overall survival. Whole exome sequencing and RNA sequencing of pretreatment tumors were performed alongside TCR sequencing in the same patients. Nine patients reached durable clinical benefit, while about 20 patients did not. Over 28 patients had pretreatment blood TCR-seq, some 24 had at least one posttreatment blood collection, and some 24 had tumor TCR-seq.

A total of some 30 patients with locally advanced or metastatic urothelial carcinoma, treated at Memorial Sloan Kettering on a trial protocol, made up the cohort. Peripheral blood mononuclear cells were collected pretreatment and during treatment, with between 1 and 8 total time points obtained per patient. The Qiagen DNeasy Blood extraction kit was used to purify genomic DNA from total PBMCs and tumor samples. Collected pretreatment and during treatment, PBMCs were isolated and stored as previously described. Synthetic TCR analog templates were spiked into each PCR to estimate absolute template abundance from read counts. The immunoSEQ assay was used to amplify TCRbeta CDR3 regions from genomic DNA with bias-controlled V and J gene primers. Rearranged TCRbeta segments were sequenced at approximately 20X coverage. As for how the authors treated the data: Sequencing errors were corrected by clustering, and CDR3s were annotated against IMGT so that V, D and J genes could be assigned. Only productive TCRbeta rearrangements were used in downstream analyses, excluding out-of-frame or stop-codon sequences. Clonality was calculated as one minus the Shannon entropy normalized by the log of the number of unique productive sequences. Clones differing between time points or between blood and tumor were identified by Fisher's exact test with Benjamini-Hochberg correction at adjusted p below 0.01. TCRdb took this table from immuneACCESS and kept in-frame rearrangements with V and J called. Such tables lack part of the clones; where checked against another copy, unresolved V genes explain under half of the gap, and the rest is unexplained. V, J and clone size reflect that table, while D and trimming were determined from the DNA. Across this sample there are around 56,000 clones, with about 82% seen only once. The top ten hold roughly 2.8% of the sample.

Results and caveats for the whole study, not just this receptor: A pretreatment peripheral blood TCR clonality below the median was linked to improved progression-free and overall survival. At 3 weeks after the start of treatment, tumor-associated TCR clones in peripheral blood had expanded more in patients with durable benefit (n of about 22, p = 0.022). Because the sample size was small (n of about 27) and many of the analyses were exploratory, the results are meant to be hypothesis-generating.

Comments on this clone: The target of this receptor is not known. Qualities for individual bases were not recorded, and no much larger clone is one base off.

V is clipped by 5 bases and J by 3 bases, and the sequence between their germline boundaries is 14 bases long. Counted from cysteine to phenylalanine, this CDR3 has 15 amino acids. Only the CDR3 region is kept as DNA, spanning 45 bases read in frame from base 1. CDR1 is given as SGHTA and CDR2 as FQGNSA, both from the germline V gene. The chain is encoded by TRBV7-2 joined to TRBJ1-3; D gene: possibly TRBD1, on 6 matching bases. The sequence was collected from a man in his forties or fifties with urothelial cancer. Sequenced here: PBMCs, sampled around atezolizumab (anti-PD-L1) treatment. CDR3 sequence: CASSNRGGDGNTIYF. The bases read TGTGCCAGCAGCAACCGAGGGGGGGATGGAAACACCATATATTTT.